The 7 T cell receptor beta chains listed next were all sequenced from one sample in a study of CD8+CD57+ T cells in acquired aplastic anemia. CDR3 and TCR beta VDJ profiling relied on a genomic DNA template. From the reads, TCRdb called clonotypes with MiXCR, one entry per CDR3 protein. The table lists around 180,000 distinct CDR3 sequences, approximately 48% of them singletons. All patients picked for sequencing had shown, by flow cytometry, an expansion of CD8+CD57+ cells. Specimen: sorted CD4+, CD8+, or CD8+CD57+ T cells (not recorded which) from PBMCs. Receptors were obtained from a human donor with aplastic anemia.

The V and J genes are TRBV5-6 and TRBJ1-1; TRBD1 is a possible D gene (6 bases). The germline V gene encodes CDR1 SGHDT and CDR2 YYEEEE. Trimming shortened V by 4 bases and J by 10 bases, and 20 bases separated the two germline ends. This CDR3 has 14 amino acids. The CDR3 here is CASSPRGGGVGAFF. The CDR3 bases are TGTGCCAGCAGCCCCCGGGGAGGGGGGGTTGGAGCTTTCTTT.

The CDR3 nucleotides read TGTGCCAGCAGCCGGGACAGGGACGAGCAGTACTTC. This sequence encodes CASSRDRDEQYF. The chain uses TRBV7-9 and TRBJ2-7; the match to TRBD1 covers 9 bases. The CDR3 length is 12 residues. Germline V gives CDR1 SEHNR, CDR2 FQNEAQ (reference sequence). V lost 5 bases and J lost 5; bases outside the gene matches: 1. Complete variable domain (other parts from reference TRBV7-9 and TRBJ2-7): DTGVSQNPRHKITKRGQNVTFRCDPISEHNRLYWYRQTLGQGPEFLTYFQNEAQLEKSRLLSDRFSAERPKGSFSTLEIQRTEQGDSAMYLCASSRDRDEQYFGPGTRLTVT.

This clonotype has ten or more counts. The CDR3 here is CSAIAPAGLSYEQYF. The CDR3 nucleotides read TGCAGTGCCATCGCCCCGGCAGGGCTTTCCTACGAGCAGTACTTC. The chain uses TRBV20-1 and TRBJ2-7, with D possibly matching TRBD1 (5 bases). The V gene lost 6 bases and the J gene lost 1 base, with 19 bases spanning the gap. The CDR3 runs 15 residues. Germline V gene data show CDR1 as DFQATT and CDR2 as SNEGSKA (reference sequence).

This clonotype was observed at least ten times. J is TRBJ2-7 and V is TRBV3-1, with a weak D call TRBD2 (6 bases). Trimming took off 4 bases at V and 3 bases at J, with 19 bases between the two ends. Germline lookup yields CDR1 LGHDT and CDR2 YNNKEL (reference sequence). The CDR3 contains 16 residues. DNA of the CDR3: TGTGCCAGCAGCCGGGGGATGGGCGCGGGAAGCTACGAGCAGTACTTC. It is translated as CASSRGMGAGSYEQYF.

This clonotype was counted only a few times. The chain employs TRBV25-1 and TRBJ1-6; D unclear. The germline gives CDR1 MGHDK, CDR2 SYGVNS. Trimming pared 2 bases from V and 6 bases from J, leaving 14 bases between. This CDR3 comprises 16 residues. The CDR3 nucleotides are TGTGCCAGCAGTGAAAGTAGGGCCAGAGCTAATTCACCCCTCCACTTT. This encodes CASSESRARANSPLHF.

A remark on this clonotype: It may be a read error: a sequence one base away is much more abundant. V is TRBV12-3 or TRBV12-4 and J is TRBJ2-2; D tentatively fits TRBD1 or TRBD2 (5 bases each). CDR3 length equals 13 residues. The CDR3 region has the DNA TGTGGTCCTCAGGGAGTGAACACCGGGGAGCTGTCTTTT. Translated: CGPQGVNTGELSF.

The chain recombines TRBV19 with TRBJ2-5, with D hard to call. Germline CDR1 reads LNHDA; CDR2 reads SQIVND (reference sequence). V lost 2 bases and J lost 4, with 11 bases in between. The CDR3 consists of 14 residues. In nucleotides, the CDR3 is TGTGCCAGTAGTATAATATCAGGAAGAGAGACCCAGTACTTC. It translates to CASSIISGRETQYF.